This T cell receptor beta chain was retrieved from a study of control samples from healthy donors and cancer patients. The CDR3 has 18 residues. V was shortened by 6 bases and J by 2 bases, with 20 bases between the two germline ends. Germline V CDR1 and CDR2: KGHSH, LQKENI. Clones were read by immunoSEQ multiplex PCR, and TCRdb kept only the in-frame ones, dropping some. Seen here are about 150,000 clones, over 90% observed once, and the top ten hold more than 2%. Sequencing input: blood. The origin of this receptor is a man aged 50 or older in good health. The V and J genes are TRBV18 and TRBJ2-6; tentatively, D is TRBD1 (6 bases). The CDR3 sequence: CASSHSGTKKAGANVLTF. CDR3 nucleotides: TGTGCCAGCTCTCACTCCGGGACAAAAAAAGCTGGGGCCAACGTCCTGACTTTC.